This T cell receptor beta chain was identified during a study of blood T cell repertoires in COVID-19. The V gene lost 2 bases and the J gene lost 3 bases, with 15 bases spanning the gap. This CDR3 is 16 amino acids long. Germline lookup yields CDR1 KGHSH and CDR2 LQKENI. Profiling relied on immunoSEQ multiplex PCR, and the TCRdb table lists in-frame clones only, not all of them. The table has around 78,000 clones, roughly 85% seen once. V and J are TRBV18 and TRBJ2-3; TRBD2 is a possible D gene (5 bases). The sequenced sample was peripheral blood. The receptor was derived from a human donor in a cohort sampled during active COVID-19. The CDR3 sequence is CASSPFSPGMTDTQYF. The CDR3 region has the DNA TGTGCCAGCTCACCATTCTCCCCCGGGATGACAGATACGCAGTATTTT.